This T cell receptor (beta chain) was sequenced for a study of low-dose radiotherapy and immunotherapy resistance in tumors. Alpha and beta chains were covered, as first-strand cDNA relied on TRAV- and TRBV-specific primers. Both a constant-region primer and a V-primer adapter served to amplify TCRs across roughly 20 PCR cycles. TCRdb re-called the reads through MiXCR, storing one row per CDR3 protein. Among tens of thousands of distinct CDR3 sequences, roughly 19% were seen once, and the ten largest hold roughly 12%. In this sample, this clonotype turned up many times. Trimming at V came to 5 bases and at J to 1 base, leaving 3 bases not matched to a gene. The germline V gene has CDR1 MNHEY and CDR2 SVGEGT. The CDR3 spans 15 residues. Time point reported: after trial treatment. The treatment is: LDRT plus nivolumab, ipilimumab, low-dose cyclophosphamide and aspirin (RACIN trial).

This receptor was obtained from a female donor with ovarian cancer. The sample in question was PBMCs, obtained after low-dose radiotherapy plus immunotherapy. The chain uses TRBV6-2 or TRBV6-3 and TRBJ2-2, with 8 bases matching TRBD1. CDR3 amino acids: CASSQDRVNTGELFF. CDR3 coding DNA: TGTGCCAGCAGTCAGGACAGGGTGAACACCGGGGAGCTGTTTTTT.